This T cell receptor beta chain came from a study of neoadjuvant nivolumab and ipilimumab in lung cancer. As for the study in general: Patients got nivolumab 3 mg/kg on days 1, 15 and 29; combination added ipilimumab 1 mg/kg day 1.

CDR1 is MDHEN, CDR2 SYDVKM, per germline. The CDR3 length is 11 residues. Between the trimmed V and J ends, which lost 3 bases and 4 bases, there was a span of 3 bases. Overall study results and limits: Blood richness before therapy tracked richness in tumors resected after neoadjuvant therapy. Only a single major-pathologic-response sample was available for clonality analysis.

The method was immunoSEQ multiplex PCR; TCRdb's version includes in-frame clones alone and lacks a portion of them. The table includes more than 8,000 clones, around 80% detected once. Remarks on this clone: The antigen is undetermined.

The sequence was collected from an adult with non-small cell lung cancer. This sequence joins TRBV28 and TRBJ1-2; D remains ambiguous. The sequencing used peripheral blood, collected before neoadjuvant nivolumab, alone or with ipilimumab. CDR3 in DNA: TGTGCCAGCAGTTTTGGCTATGGCTACACCTTC. Protein product: CASSFGYGYTF.